This TCR beta chain is drawn from a study of T cell repertoires in cytomegalovirus infection. The overall study: Indications came from public TCR beta signatures; they pointed to CMV infection and to a matching HLA type. Study conclusions and caveats: Identification of carriers of CMV plus the relevant HLA was achieved through cumulative public TCR beta family frequency. Ex vivo, HLA-C-restricted CMV-specific TCR beta clonotypes prevailed over the rest of the response.

CDR3 size: 16 residues. Trimming removed 3 bases at V and 7 bases at J, with 16 bases between. CDR1 and CDR2 from the germline V gene are SGHTA and FQGTGA. This clonotype came up a few times. Its antigen is undetermined. Each CDR3 protein is one row after TCRdb ran MiXCR on the reads. The table lists under 200,000 distinct CDR3 sequences, 28% of them singletons. The source material was PBMCs. This TCR derives from a human donor in good health (CMV status not recorded). Some clones in this sample may be carry-over from other donors' samples. V gene TRBV7-3 combines with J gene TRBJ1-6; a possible D gene is TRBD1 (5 bases). The CDR3 coding sequence is TGTGCCAGCAGCTTTGGGGCCCCGGGAGGAAATTCACCCCTCCACTTT. Residues: CASSFGAPGGNSPLHF. Variable domain in full (rest from reference TRBV7-3 and TRBJ1-6): GAGVSQTPSNKVTEKGKYVELRCDPISGHTALYWYRQSLGQGPEFLIYFQGTGAADDSGLPNDRFFAVRPEGSVSTLKIQRTERGDSAVYLCASSFGAPGGNSPLHFGNGTRLTVT.